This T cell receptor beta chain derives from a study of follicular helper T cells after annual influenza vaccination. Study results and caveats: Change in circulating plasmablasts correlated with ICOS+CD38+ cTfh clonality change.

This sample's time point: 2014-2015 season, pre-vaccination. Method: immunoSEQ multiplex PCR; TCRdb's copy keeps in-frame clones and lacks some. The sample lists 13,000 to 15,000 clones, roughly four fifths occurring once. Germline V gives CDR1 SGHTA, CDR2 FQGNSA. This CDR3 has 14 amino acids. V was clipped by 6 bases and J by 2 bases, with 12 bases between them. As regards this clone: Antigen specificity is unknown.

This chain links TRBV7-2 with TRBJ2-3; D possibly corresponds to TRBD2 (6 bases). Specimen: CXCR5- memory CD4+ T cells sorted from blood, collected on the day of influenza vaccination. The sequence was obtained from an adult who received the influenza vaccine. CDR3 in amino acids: CASRLGGDTDTQYF. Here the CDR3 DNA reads TGTGCCAGCAGACTAGGCGGGGACACAGATACGCAGTATTTT.